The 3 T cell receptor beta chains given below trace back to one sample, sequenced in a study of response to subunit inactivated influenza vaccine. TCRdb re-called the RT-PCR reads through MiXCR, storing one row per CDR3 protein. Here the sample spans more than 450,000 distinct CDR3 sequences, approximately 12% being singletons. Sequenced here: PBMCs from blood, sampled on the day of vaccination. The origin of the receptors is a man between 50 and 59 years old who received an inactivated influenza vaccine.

CDR3 protein: CASSFSVTFSDTQYF. CDR3 sequence (DNA): TGTGCCAGCAGTTTTTCGGTGACCTTCTCAGATACGCAGTATTTT. The chain links TRBV28 to TRBJ2-3; unclear D gene. The CDR3 runs 15 residues. CDR1 is MDHEN, CDR2 SYDVKM, per germline. The V and J ends lost 3 bases and 4 bases respectively, with 14 bases between them.

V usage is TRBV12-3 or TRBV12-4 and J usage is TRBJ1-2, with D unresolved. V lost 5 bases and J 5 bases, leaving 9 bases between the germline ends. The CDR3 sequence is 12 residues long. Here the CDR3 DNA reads TGTGCCAGCAGTCCCCTTCGGTATGGCTACACCTTC. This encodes CASSPLRYGYTF.

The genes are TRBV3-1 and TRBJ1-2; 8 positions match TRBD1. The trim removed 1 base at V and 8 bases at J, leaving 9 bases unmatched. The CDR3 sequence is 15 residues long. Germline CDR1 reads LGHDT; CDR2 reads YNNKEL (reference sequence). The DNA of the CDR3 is TGTGCCAGCAGCCAAGTCCCGACAGGGGTTAAAGGCTACACCTTC. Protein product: CASSQVPTGVKGYTF.